This TCR beta chain originates from a study of radiation and T cells in renal cell carcinoma. Overall study context: Nephrectomy followed 15 Gy stereotactic body radiation by 4 weeks.

This clone was recorded once. Its cognate antigen is unknown. TCRdb's table, derived via immunoSEQ multiplex PCR, lists solely in-frame clones and lacks some. This table holds approximately 120,000 clones, approximately 82% found once. Sample time point: baseline pretreatment blood. Regarding treatment: 15 Gy SBRT to primary tumor, nephrectomy 4 weeks later. The tumor was a clear cell renal cell carcinoma. With 2 bases removed from V and 2 bases from J, the gap between germline ends came to 12 bases. CDR1 and CDR2 (germline): SQVTM, ANQGSEA. The CDR3 extends over 14 amino acids. Overall study results and limits: Top tumor clonotypes rose in blood 2 weeks post-radiation, then contracted. Pretreatment tumor biopsies were lacking, so baseline clonotypes are unknown.

This clonotype was obtained from a woman aged 55 to 70 with renal cell carcinoma. This material consisted of blood, taken from a patient whose treatment included radiotherapy and nephrectomy. The V and J genes are TRBV29-1 and TRBJ1-2; D is uncertain. CDR3 residues: CSVESWGPNYGYTF. The CDR3 bases are TGCAGCGTTGAATCCTGGGGTCCGAACTATGGCTACACCTTC. The whole variable domain, filled in from reference TRBV29-1 and TRBJ1-2, reads SAVISQKPSRDICQRGTSLTIQCQVDSQVTMMFWYRQQPGQSLTLIATANQGSEATYESGFVIDKFPISRPNLTFSTLTVSNMSPEDSSIYLCSVESWGPNYGYTFGSGTRLTVV.